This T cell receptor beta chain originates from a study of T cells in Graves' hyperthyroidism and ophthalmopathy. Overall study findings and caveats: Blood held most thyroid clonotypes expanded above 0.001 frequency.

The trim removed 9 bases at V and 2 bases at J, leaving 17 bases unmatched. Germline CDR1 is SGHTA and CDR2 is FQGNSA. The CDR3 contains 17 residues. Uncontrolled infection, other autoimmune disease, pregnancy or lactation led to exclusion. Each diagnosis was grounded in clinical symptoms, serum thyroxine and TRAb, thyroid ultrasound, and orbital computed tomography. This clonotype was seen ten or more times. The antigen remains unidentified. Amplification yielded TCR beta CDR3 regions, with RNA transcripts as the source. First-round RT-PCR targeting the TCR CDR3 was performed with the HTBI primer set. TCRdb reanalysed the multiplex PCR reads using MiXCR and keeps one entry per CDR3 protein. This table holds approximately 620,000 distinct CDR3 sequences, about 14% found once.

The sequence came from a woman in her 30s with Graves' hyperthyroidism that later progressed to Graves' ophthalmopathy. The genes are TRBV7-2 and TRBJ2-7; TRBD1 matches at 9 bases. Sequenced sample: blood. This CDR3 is CARPSSPGTGKAYEQYF. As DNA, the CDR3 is TGTGCCAGGCCTTCTTCCCCCGGGACAGGGAAAGCCTACGAGCAGTACTTC.